This is a list of T cell receptor beta chains from one sample in a study of cytomegalovirus exposure and HLA in healthy donors. Assay: immunoSEQ multiplex PCR; the TCRdb copy retains only in-frame clones and omits some. The data hold approximately 150,000 clones, with 76% observed a single time. Material: PBMCs. The receptors derive from a male donor in good health and CMV-seronegative. Each CDR3 is given with its conserved first and last residue. A D gene is named only where the DNA matches it firmly. The size field is filled for only some rows; it gives once, few, many or a size class.

CASSAGTGDYGYTF | TGTGCCAGTAGTGCCGGGACGGGGGACTATGGCTACACCTTC | TRBJ1-2 | 14 | . | . | TRBV19
CASSLVQDTEAFF | TGTGCCAGCAGCTTAGTACAGGACACTGAAGCTTTCTTT | TRBJ1-1 | 13 | . | . | TRBV11-2
CASRGSGRGRSDNSPLHF | TGTGCCAGCAGGGGGTCCGGGAGGGGACGGTCCGATAATTCACCCCTCCACTTT | TRBJ1-6 | 18 | . | . | TRBV28
CASSQVMYQGGGDQPQHF | TGCGCCAGCAGCCAAGTAATGTACCAGGGTGGGGGGGATCAGCCCCAGCATTTT | TRBJ1-5 | 18 | . | . | TRBV4-1
CASSLMGGATGELFF | TGTGCCAGCAGTTTAATGGGGGGGGCCACCGGGGAGCTGTTTTTT | TRBJ2-2 | 15 | . | . | TRBV27
CATSRDIQGGGYTF | TGTGCCACCAGCAGAGATATCCAAGGCGGTGGCTACACCTTC | TRBJ1-2 | 14 | . | . | TRBV15
CASSPAGSNQPQHF | TGTGCCAGCAGCCCCGCCGGGAGCAATCAGCCCCAGCATTTT | TRBJ1-5 | 14 | . | . | TRBV28
CASSQGSNYGYTF | TGTGCCAGCAGCCAAGGGAGCAACTATGGCTACACCTTC | TRBJ1-2 | 13 | . | . | TRBV9
CASRGKETQYF | TGTGCCAGCCGCGGGAAGGAGACCCAGTACTTC | TRBJ2-5 | 11 | . | . | TRBV2
CASSQNPHQRGEKLFF | TGTGCCAGCAGCCAGAATCCCCACCAGAGAGGTGAAAAACTGTTTTTT | TRBJ1-4 | 16 | few | . | TRBV4-2
CASSRTMTSGGYNEQFF | TGTGCCAGCAGCCGTACTATGACTAGCGGGGGCTACAATGAGCAGTTCTTC | TRBJ2-1 | 17 | . | TRBD2 | TRBV14
CASSRTSGNYEQYF | TGTGCCAGCAGTCGGACTAGCGGGAACTACGAGCAGTACTTC | TRBJ2-7 | 14 | . | TRBD2 | TRBV6-5
CASSPQGADSTFF | TGTGCCAGCTCACCGCAGGGGGCAGACTCCACTTTCTTT | TRBJ1-1 | 13 | . | TRBD1 | TRBV18
CASSVIRGRENTEAFF | TGTGCCAGCAGTGTAATCAGGGGACGGGAGAACACTGAAGCTTTCTTT | TRBJ1-1 | 16 | . | . | TRBV28
CASSLSPGADF | TGTGCCAGCAGTTTAAGTCCAGGGGCGGACTTC | TRBJ2-5 | 11 | . | . | TRBV27
CASSSPGGYEQYF | TGTGCCAGCAGCTCCCCGGGAGGGTACGAGCAGTACTTC | TRBJ2-7 | 13 | . | TRBD2 | TRBV9
CASSLGVTGGRGYTF | TGTGCCAGCAGCTTAGGGGTTACAGGGGGTAGGGGCTACACCTTC | TRBJ1-2 | 15 | . | TRBD1 | TRBV11-2
CAWDGPLF | TGTGCCTGGGATGGGCCCCTCTTC | TRBJ2-1 | 8 | . | . | TRBV30
CASGLSGSDTQYF | TGTGCTAGTGGTTTATCGGGATCAGATACGCAGTATTTT | TRBJ2-3 | 13 | . | . | TRBV12-5
CSSIKRDYYNEQFF | TGTTCCAGCATCAAGCGGGACTACTACAATGAGCAGTTCTTC | TRBJ2-1 | 14 | . | TRBD2 | TRBV7-9
CASSTKAGKAFF | TGTGCCAGCAGTACCAAAGCGGGGAAAGCTTTCTTT | TRBJ1-1 | 12 | . | . | TRBV6-5
CASSEVSRSKLARSYNEQFF | TGTGCCAGCAGTGAAGTTAGTCGATCCAAACTAGCTCGCTCCTACAATGAGCAGTTCTTC | TRBJ2-1 | 20 | . | . | TRBV6-1
CASSLPGDGTDTQYF | TGTGCCAGCAGTTTACCGGGGGATGGCACAGATACGCAGTATTTT | TRBJ2-3 | 15 | . | . | TRBV28
CAISHREGDKGYTF | TGTGCCATCAGCCACAGGGAAGGGGATAAAGGCTACACCTTC | TRBJ1-2 | 14 | once | . | TRBV10-3
CASSLGQGTGELFF | TGTGCCAGCAGTTTAGGACAGGGCACCGGGGAGCTGTTTTTT | TRBJ2-2 | 14 | . | TRBD1 | TRBV27
CASSDGQDYEQYF | TGTGCCAGCAGTGATGGACAGGACTACGAGCAGTACTTC | TRBJ2-7 | 13 | . | TRBD1 | TRBV2
CASHGGITDTQYF | TGTGCCAGCCATGGCGGGATCACAGATACGCAGTATTTT | TRBJ2-3 | 13 | . | . | TRBV7-8
CASSEGQRANYGYTF | TGTGCCAGCAGTGAGGGACAGAGAGCTAACTATGGCTACACCTTC | TRBJ1-2 | 15 | once | TRBD1 | TRBV6-1
CASTFRDRVGKLFF | TGTGCCAGCACCTTCCGGGACAGGGTAGGAAAACTGTTTTTT | TRBJ1-4 | 14 | once | TRBD1 | TRBV27
CASRDLWGGTYEQYF | TGTGCCAGCAGAGATCTGTGGGGGGGGACGTACGAGCAGTACTTC | TRBJ2-7 | 15 | . | TRBD2 | TRBV6-1
CASSLAGVGETQYF | TGTGCCAGCAGTTTGGCAGGGGTTGGGGAGACCCAGTACTTC | TRBJ2-5 | 14 | . | . | TRBV28
CATSGNGVRNTGELFF | TGTGCCACCAGCGGCAACGGAGTCAGGAACACCGGGGAGCTGTTTTTT | TRBJ2-2 | 16 | . | . | TRBV15
CAISKTGGDDEQYF | TGTGCCATCAGTAAGACAGGGGGTGACGACGAGCAGTACTTC | TRBJ2-7 | 14 | once | TRBD1 | TRBV10-3
CASSGTTEPSYEQYF | TGTGCCAGCAGTGGAACGACAGAGCCCTCCTACGAGCAGTACTTC | TRBJ2-7 | 15 | . | . | TRBV6-1
CAISVRGDQPQHF | TGTGCCATCAGTGTCAGGGGGGATCAGCCCCAGCATTTT | TRBJ1-5 | 13 | . | TRBD1 | TRBV10-3
CSSSLAAPVLRVYGYTF | TGTTCCAGCAGCTTAGCGGCCCCCGTGCTTCGGGTGTATGGCTACACCTTC | TRBJ1-2 | 17 | . | . | TRBV7-9
CASSLGGGRGEQYF | TGCGCCAGCAGCTTGGGAGGGGGCCGCGGCGAGCAGTACTTC | TRBJ2-7 | 14 | . | TRBD1 | TRBV5-1
CASSPSVTANEKLFF | TGTGCCAGCAGTCCTTCGGTGACAGCTAATGAAAAACTGTTTTTT | TRBJ1-4 | 15 | . | . | TRBV27
CASSRGQIYGYTF | TGTGCCAGCAGCCGAGGACAGATCTATGGCTACACCTTC | TRBJ1-2 | 13 | few | . | TRBV7-9
CSVDGSSSADTQYF | TGCAGCGTTGATGGCTCTTCGTCCGCAGATACGCAGTATTTT | TRBJ2-3 | 14 | . | . | TRBV29-1
CAISAGTGGGNQPQHF | TGTGCCATCAGTGCCGGGACAGGGGGCGGCAATCAGCCCCAGCATTTT | TRBJ1-5 | 16 | . | TRBD1 | TRBV10-3
CASSPFSVKYNYGYTF | TGTGCCAGCTCACCATTTAGCGTCAAATATAACTATGGCTACACCTTC | TRBJ1-2 | 16 | . | . | TRBV18
CASSLELREQYF | TGTGCCAGCAGTTTAGAACTCCGCGAGCAGTACTTC | TRBJ2-7 | 12 | . | . | TRBV28
CASSLVPQDRNYGYTF | TGTGCCAGCAGTTTGGTCCCCCAGGACAGGAACTATGGCTACACCTTC | TRBJ1-2 | 16 | few | TRBD1 | TRBV28
CASSLTGGSVETQYF | TGTGCCAGCAGCTTAACGGGGGGATCGGTCGAGACCCAGTACTTC | TRBJ2-5 | 15 | . | TRBD2 | TRBV7-9